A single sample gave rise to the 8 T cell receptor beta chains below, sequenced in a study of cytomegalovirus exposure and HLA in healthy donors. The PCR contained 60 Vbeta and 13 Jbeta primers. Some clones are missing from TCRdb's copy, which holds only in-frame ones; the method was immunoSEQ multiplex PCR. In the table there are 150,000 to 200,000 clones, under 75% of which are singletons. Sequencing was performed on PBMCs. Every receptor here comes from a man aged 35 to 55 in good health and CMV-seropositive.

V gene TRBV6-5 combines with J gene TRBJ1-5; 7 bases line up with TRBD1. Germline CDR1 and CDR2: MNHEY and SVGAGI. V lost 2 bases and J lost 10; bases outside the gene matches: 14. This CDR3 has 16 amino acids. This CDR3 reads CASSYTPGHQGGPQHF. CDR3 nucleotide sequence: TGTGCCAGCAGTTACACCCCGGGACACCAAGGGGGCCCCCAGCATTTT.

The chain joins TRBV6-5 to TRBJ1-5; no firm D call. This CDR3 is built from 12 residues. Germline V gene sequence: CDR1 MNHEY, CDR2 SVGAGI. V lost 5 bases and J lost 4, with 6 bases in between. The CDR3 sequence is CASSGPNQPQHF. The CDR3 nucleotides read TGTGCCAGCAGTGGCCCTAATCAGCCCCAGCATTTT.

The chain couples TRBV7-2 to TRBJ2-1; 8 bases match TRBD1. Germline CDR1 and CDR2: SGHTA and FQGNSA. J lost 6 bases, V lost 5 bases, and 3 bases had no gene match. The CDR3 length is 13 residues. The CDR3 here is CASSLTGGNEQFF. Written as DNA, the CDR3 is TGTGCCAGCAGCCTAACAGGGGGCAATGAGCAGTTCTTC. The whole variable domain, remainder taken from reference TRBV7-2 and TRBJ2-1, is GAGVSQSPSNKVTEKGKDVELRCDPISGHTALYWYRQSLGQGLEFLIYFQGNSAPDKSGLPSDRFSAERTGGSVSTLTIQRTQQEDSAVYLCASSLTGGNEQFFGPGTRLTVL.

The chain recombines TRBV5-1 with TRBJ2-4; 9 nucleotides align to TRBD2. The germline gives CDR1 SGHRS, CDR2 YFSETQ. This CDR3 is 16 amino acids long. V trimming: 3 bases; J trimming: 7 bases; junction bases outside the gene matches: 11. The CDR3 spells CASSYTSGGGANIQYF. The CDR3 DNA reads TGCGCCAGCAGCTATACCTCCGGCGGGGGGGCTAACATTCAGTACTTC.

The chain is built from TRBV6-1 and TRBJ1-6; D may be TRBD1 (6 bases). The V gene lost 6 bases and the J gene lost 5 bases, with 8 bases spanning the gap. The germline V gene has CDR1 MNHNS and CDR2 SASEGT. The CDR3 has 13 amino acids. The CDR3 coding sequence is TGTGCCAGCAGGGGACAAAATAATTCACCCCTCCACTTT. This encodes CASRGQNNSPLHF.

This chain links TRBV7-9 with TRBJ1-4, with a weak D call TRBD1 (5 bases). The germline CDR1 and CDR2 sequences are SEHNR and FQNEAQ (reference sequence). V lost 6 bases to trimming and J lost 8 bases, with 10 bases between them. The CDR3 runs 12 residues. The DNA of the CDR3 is TGTGCCAGCAGGGGACTCGGAGAAAAACTGTTTTTT. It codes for CASRGLGEKLFF.

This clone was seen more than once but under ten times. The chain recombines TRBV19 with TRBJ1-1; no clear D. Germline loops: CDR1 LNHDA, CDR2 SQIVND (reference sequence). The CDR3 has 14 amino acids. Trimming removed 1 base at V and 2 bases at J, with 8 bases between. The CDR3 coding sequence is TGTGCCAGTAGTATAGGGGCAGACAACACTGAAGCTTTCTTT. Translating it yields CASSIGADNTEAFF.

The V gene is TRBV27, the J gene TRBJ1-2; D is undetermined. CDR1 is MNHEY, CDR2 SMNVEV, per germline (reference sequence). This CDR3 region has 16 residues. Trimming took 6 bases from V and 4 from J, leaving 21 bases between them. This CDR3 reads CASRPSGVEPLYGYTF. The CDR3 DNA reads TGTGCCAGCAGGCCCTCCGGGGTCGAGCCACTCTATGGCTACACCTTC.